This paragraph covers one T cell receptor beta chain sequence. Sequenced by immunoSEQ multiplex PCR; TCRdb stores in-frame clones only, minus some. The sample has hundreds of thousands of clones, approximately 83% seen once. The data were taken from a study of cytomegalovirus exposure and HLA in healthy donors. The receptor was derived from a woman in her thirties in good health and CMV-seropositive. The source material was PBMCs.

The CDR3, as DNA: TGTGCCAGCTCACCACCGGCACAGGGGGACCTCGAGCAGTACTTC. It yields the protein CASSPPAQGDLEQYF. This rearrangement joins TRBV18 to TRBJ2-7; TRBD1 aligns across 8 bases. Germline V CDR1 and CDR2: KGHSH, LQKENI. V shed 0 bases, J shed 6 bases, and the junction held 7 bases outside the gene matches. The CDR3 extends over 15 amino acids.